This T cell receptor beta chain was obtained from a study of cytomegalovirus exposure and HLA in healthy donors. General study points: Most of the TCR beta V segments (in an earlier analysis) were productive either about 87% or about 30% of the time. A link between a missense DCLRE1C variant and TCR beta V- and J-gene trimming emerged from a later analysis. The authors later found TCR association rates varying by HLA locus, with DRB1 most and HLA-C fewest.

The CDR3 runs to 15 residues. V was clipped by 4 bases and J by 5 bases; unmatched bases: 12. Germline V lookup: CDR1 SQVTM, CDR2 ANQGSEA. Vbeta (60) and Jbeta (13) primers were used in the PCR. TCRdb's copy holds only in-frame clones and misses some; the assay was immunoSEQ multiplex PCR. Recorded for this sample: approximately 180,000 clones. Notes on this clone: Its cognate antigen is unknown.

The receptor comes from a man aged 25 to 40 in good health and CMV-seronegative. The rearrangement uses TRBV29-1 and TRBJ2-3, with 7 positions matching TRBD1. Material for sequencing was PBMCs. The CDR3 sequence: CSVALPGGRQDTQYF. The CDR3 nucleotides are TGCAGCGTTGCCCTACCAGGGGGACGGCAAGATACGCAGTATTTT.